These T cell receptor beta chains were read from a single sample in a study of T-cell reconstitution after alpha-beta-depleted transplantation in children. TCRdb redid the calling of the PCR reads with MiXCR, one entry per CDR3 protein. Counted here are 280,000 or so distinct CDR3 sequences, more than 9% occurring once; the ten biggest clones make up around 24%. The sample here was peripheral blood, taken 180 days after TCRalphabeta/CD19-depleted stem cell transplant. The receptor source for this set is a male patient aged 2 to 9 who had a stem cell transplant for chronic granulomatous disease, so the T cells may come from the graft donor. Each CDR3 is given with its conserved first and last residue. The order of the fields is J gene, D gene, V gene, clone size, CDR3 length, CDR3 DNA, CDR3 protein. The D gene is left open where the match is weak. For some rows the clone size is stated as once, few or many, or as a class when expanded; others skip it.

TRBJ2-1 TRBD2 TRBV5-6 many 16 TGTGCCAGCAGCAGACTAAGGCGGGAGAGCGGCAATGAGCAGTTCTTC CASSRLRRESGNEQFF
TRBJ2-1 TRBD2 TRBV6-1 many 15 TGTGCCAGCAGGGAGACTAGCGGGAGGGCCTATGAGCAGTTCTTC CASRETSGRAYEQFF
TRBJ2-7 TRBD1 TRBV9 many 16 TGTGCCAGCAGCGGTGGCCAAGGGGGCCGGGTCTACGAGCAGTACTTC CASSGGQGGRVYEQYF
TRBJ2-1 TRBD2 TRBV15 many 21 TGTGCCACCAGCAGAGCTGACTGGCGGTTTCTAGCGGGTCTCGGTGGCAATGAGCAGTTCTTC CATSRADWRFLAGLGGNEQFF
TRBJ2-7 NA TRBV3-1 many 15 TGTGCCAGCAGCCAAGTGGGGGAACCCTCCTACGAGCAGTACTTC CASSQVGEPSYEQYF
TRBJ2-1 NA TRBV7-2 many 12 TGTGCCAGCAGCCTAGTCGGGGATGAGCAGTTCTTC CASSLVGDEQFF
TRBJ2-1 TRBD2 TRBV9 many 15 TGTGCCAGCAGCGCTAGCGGGGGGAACTACAATGAGCAGTTCTTC CASSASGGNYNEQFF
TRBJ1-4 NA TRBV5-1 many 13 TGCGCCAGCAGAGCGGGACTGAATGAAAAACTGTTTTTT CASRAGLNEKLFF
TRBJ2-2 NA TRBV5-1 many 14 TGCGCCAGCAGCTTGGACCATTACACCGGGGAGCTGTTTTTT CASSLDHYTGELFF
TRBJ1-2 NA TRBV5-6 many 12 TGTGCCAGCAGCGCCCAAGTTGGCGGCTACACCTTC CASSAQVGGYTF
TRBJ2-3 NA TRBV11-2 many 14 TGTGCCAGCAGCTTAGATCGCCAACGGGGTTCGCAGTATTTT CASSLDRQRGSQYF
TRBJ2-5 NA TRBV12-3/TRBV12-4 few 16 TGTGCCAGCAGTCAACTACGGACAGCCCGAGGGGAGACCCAGTACTTC CASSQLRTARGETQYF
TRBJ1-2 NA TRBV4-1 many 15 TGCGCCAGCAGCCGGACCGATCGGGCTAACTATGGCTACACCTTC CASSRTDRANYGYTF
TRBJ2-7 TRBD2 TRBV20-1 NA 18 TGCAGTGCTAGAGGTGGTGGGACTAGCGTGACACTCTCCTACGAGCAGTACTTC CSARGGGTSVTLSYEQYF
TRBJ2-2 NA TRBV2 NA 12 TGTGCCAGCAGTGAAGCGCCCGGGGAGCTGTTTTTT CASSEAPGELFF
TRBJ2-3 NA TRBV29-1 NA 17 TGCAGCGTTACCCATAGAGGGGGGAGTTCCCGCACAGGTACGCAGTATTTT CSVTHRGGSSRTGTQYF
TRBJ1-6 NA TRBV7-2 many 14 TGTGCCAGCAGCTTAGAAACGGCTAATTCACCCCTCCACTTT CASSLETANSPLHF
TRBJ2-1 TRBD2 TRBV28 NA 17 TGTGCCAGCAGTTTATTGCTCGGACAAGCGGGAGACAATGAGCAGTTCTTC CASSLLLGQAGDNEQFF
TRBJ2-1 NA TRBV4-1 NA 15 TGCGCCAGCAGCCCCGGACAGCCTCCGAAACATGAGCAGTTCTTC CASSPGQPPKHEQFF
TRBJ2-3 NA TRBV7-9 many 15 TGTGCCAGCAGCTTAGCGCGGGTCACGGCAGATACGCAGTATTTT CASSLARVTADTQYF
TRBJ2-7 NA TRBV28 NA 13 TGTGCCAGCCGCAGGGTAGGGGGCTACGAGCAGTACTTC CASRRVGGYEQYF
TRBJ2-2 NA TRBV12-3/TRBV12-4 many 17 TGTGCCAGCAGTTTTGGGGCCGGGACTTCGAACACCGGGGAGCTGTTTTTT CASSFGAGTSNTGELFF